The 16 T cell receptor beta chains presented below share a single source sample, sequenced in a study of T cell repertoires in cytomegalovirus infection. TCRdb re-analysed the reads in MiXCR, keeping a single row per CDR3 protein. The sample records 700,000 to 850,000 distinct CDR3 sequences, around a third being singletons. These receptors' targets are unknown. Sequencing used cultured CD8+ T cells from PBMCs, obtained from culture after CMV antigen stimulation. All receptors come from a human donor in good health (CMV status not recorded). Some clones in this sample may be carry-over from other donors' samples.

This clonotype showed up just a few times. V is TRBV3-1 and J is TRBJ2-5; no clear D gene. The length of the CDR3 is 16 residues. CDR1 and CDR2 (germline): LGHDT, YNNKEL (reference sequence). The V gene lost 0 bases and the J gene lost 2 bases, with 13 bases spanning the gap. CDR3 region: CASSQDFFRIQETQYF. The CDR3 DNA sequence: TGTGCCAGCAGCCAAGATTTTTTCCGTATACAAGAGACCCAGTACTTC.

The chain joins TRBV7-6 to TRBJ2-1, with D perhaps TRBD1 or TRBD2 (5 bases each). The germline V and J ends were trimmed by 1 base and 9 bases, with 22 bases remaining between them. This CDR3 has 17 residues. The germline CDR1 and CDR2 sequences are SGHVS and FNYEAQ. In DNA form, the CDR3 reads TGTGCCAGCAGCTTAGTGGTAGTGGGGGTACAAGGCGCTGAGCAGTTCTTC. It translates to CASSLVVVGVQGAEQFF.

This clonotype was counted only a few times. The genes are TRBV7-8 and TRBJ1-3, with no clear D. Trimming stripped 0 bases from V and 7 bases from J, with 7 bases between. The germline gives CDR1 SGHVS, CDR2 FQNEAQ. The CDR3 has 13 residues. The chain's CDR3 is CASSLANSNTIYF. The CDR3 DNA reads TGTGCCAGCAGCTTAGCGAATTCTAACACCATATATTTT.

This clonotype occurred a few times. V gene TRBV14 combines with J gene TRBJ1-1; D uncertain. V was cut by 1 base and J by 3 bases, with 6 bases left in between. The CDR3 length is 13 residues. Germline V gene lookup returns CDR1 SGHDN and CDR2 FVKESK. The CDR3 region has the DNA TGTGCCAGCAGCCAAGCGAAATACACTGAAGCTTTCTTT. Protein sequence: CASSQAKYTEAFF.

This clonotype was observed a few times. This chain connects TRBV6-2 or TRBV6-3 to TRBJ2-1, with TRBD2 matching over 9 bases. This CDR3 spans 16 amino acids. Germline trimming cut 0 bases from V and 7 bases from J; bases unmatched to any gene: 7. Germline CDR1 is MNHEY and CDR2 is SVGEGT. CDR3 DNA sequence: TGTGCCAGCAGTTACTCGAGGGTAGCGGGGGATAATGAGCAGTTCTTC. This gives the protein CASSYSRVAGDNEQFF.

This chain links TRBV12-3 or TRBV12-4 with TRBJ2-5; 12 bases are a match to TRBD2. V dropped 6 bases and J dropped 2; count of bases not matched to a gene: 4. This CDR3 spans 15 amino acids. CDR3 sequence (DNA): TGTGCCAGCAGGCCTAGCGGGGGGGCGCAAGAGACCCAGTACTTC. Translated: CASRPSGGAQETQYF.

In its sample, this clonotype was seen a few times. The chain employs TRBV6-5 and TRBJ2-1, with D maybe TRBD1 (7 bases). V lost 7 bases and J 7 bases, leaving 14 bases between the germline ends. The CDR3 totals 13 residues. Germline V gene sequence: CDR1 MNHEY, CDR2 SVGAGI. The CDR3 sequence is CASTRGAKNEQFF. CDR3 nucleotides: TGTGCCAGCACCAGGGGGGCTAAGAATGAGCAGTTCTTC.

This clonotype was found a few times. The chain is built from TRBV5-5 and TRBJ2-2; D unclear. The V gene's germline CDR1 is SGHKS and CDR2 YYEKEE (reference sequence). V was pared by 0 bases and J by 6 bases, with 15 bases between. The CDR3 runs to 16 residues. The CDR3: CASSLALVIVSGELFF. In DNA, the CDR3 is TGTGCCAGCAGCTTGGCGCTTGTGATAGTCTCCGGGGAGCTGTTTTTT.

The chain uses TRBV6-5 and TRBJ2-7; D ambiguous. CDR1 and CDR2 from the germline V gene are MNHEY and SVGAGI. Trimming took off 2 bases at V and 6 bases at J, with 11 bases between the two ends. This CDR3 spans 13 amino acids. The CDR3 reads CASSYAVGLEQYF. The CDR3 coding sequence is TGTGCCAGCAGTTACGCGGTGGGTCTCGAGCAGTACTTC.

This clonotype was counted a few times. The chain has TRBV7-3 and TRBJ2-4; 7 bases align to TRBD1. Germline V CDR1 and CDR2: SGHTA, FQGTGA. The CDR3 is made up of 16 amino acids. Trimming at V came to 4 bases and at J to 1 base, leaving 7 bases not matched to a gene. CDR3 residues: CASSSQQGLAKNIQYF. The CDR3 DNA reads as TGTGCCAGCAGCTCCCAACAGGGGCTGGCCAAAAACATTCAGTACTTC.

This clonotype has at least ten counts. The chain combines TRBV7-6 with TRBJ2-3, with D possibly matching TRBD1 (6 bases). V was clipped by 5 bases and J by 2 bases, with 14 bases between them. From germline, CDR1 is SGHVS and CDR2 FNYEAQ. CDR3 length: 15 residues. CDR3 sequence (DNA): TGTGCCAGCAGCCACGGACAGACACTCACAGATACGCAGTATTTT. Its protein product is CASSHGQTLTDTQYF.

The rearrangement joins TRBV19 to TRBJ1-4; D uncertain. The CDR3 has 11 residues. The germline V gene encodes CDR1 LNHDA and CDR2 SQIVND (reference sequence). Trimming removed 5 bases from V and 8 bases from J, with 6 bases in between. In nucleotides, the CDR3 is TGTGCCAGTAGTTTGGAAGAAAAACTGTTTTTT. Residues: CASSLEEKLFF.

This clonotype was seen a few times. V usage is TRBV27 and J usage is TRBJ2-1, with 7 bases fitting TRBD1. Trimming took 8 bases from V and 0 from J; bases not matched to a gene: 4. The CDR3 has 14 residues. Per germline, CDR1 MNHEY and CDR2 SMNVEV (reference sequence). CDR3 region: CASATGASYNEQFF. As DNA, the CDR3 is TGTGCCAGCGCTACAGGGGCCTCCTACAATGAGCAGTTCTTC.

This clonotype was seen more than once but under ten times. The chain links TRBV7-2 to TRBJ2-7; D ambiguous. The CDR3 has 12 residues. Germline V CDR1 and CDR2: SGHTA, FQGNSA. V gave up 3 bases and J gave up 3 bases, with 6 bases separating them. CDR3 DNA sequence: TGTGCCAGCAGCTTGCACAACTACGAGCAGTACTTC. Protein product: CASSLHNYEQYF.

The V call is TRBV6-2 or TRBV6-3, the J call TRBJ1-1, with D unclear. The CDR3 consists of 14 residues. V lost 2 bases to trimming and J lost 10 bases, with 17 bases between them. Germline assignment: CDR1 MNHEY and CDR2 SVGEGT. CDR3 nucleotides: TGTGCCAGCAGTTACCTTCGGGAGATTCTGAGAGCTTTCTTT. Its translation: CASSYLREILRAFF.

The DNA of the CDR3 is TGTGCCATCAGTGGTTCCCCCGGGGGACAGAACTATGGCTACACCTTC. Translation: CAISGSPGGQNYGYTF. The genes are TRBV10-3 and TRBJ1-2, with 7 bases fitting TRBD1. This CDR3 region has 16 residues. J was trimmed by 2 bases and V by 4 bases; bases with no gene match: 10. Germline values: CDR1 ENHRY, CDR2 SYGVKD.